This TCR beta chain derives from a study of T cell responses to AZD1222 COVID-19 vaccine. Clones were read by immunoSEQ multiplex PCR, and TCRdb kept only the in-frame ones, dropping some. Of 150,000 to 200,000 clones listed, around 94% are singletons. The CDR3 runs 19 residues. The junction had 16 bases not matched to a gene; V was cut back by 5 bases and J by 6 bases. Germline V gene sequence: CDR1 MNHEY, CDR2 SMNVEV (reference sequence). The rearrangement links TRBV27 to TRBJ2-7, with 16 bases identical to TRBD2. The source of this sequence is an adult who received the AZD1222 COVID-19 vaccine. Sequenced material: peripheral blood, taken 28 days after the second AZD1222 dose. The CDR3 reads CASSPPTPGLAGGPVEQYF. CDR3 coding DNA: TGTGCCAGCAGTCCACCCACCCCGGGACTAGCGGGAGGGCCTGTCGAGCAGTACTTC.